Described below is a single T cell receptor (beta chain) sequence and its context. The antigen is not known. The data are from a study of cytomegalovirus exposure and HLA in healthy donors. PCR primers comprised 60 Vbeta and 13 Jbeta primers. TCRdb keeps only in-frame clones here, not all; method: immunoSEQ multiplex PCR. In the table there are about 150,000 clones, roughly 79% of which are singletons. General study points: Fewer than 200 TCR beta chains were listed as cytomegalovirus-associated.

Germline values: CDR1 LNHDA, CDR2 SQIVND (reference sequence). This CDR3 spans 14 amino acids. The V end was cut by 2 bases, the J end by 4 bases, with 11 bases between. The J gene is TRBJ1-1, the V gene TRBV19; no definite D call. The sample comprised PBMCs. The receptor was isolated from a woman aged 35 to 49 in good health and CMV-seropositive. The CDR3 sequence: CASSIQGYSTEAFF. For the CDR3, the DNA is TGTGCCAGTAGTATACAAGGATACAGCACTGAAGCTTTCTTT.